The TCR beta chain described here comes from a study of blood T cell repertoires in COVID-19 (dated by TCRdb to 2018 to 2021). In the study overall: Samples covering the acute and convalescent phases of COVID-19 were provided by collaborators in the United States, Italy and Spain. The material from the prospective study consisted of cDNA or gDNA derived from T cells, B-cell-depleted T cells, or PBMCs. Samples came from the ongoing ImmuneRACE study (first 160 participants) plus 1,254 subjects from 6 global collaborators. HLA class I and class II types, where available, came from metadata supplied by the sample provider rather than from assay-based typing. The repertoires were released in a freely available public database meant as a resource for research on the immune response to SARS-CoV-2. A de-identified subject ID, COVID-19 status, age in years and sex were almost always included in the sample metadata. The dataset comprised deeply sampled blood TCRbeta repertoires from subjects exposed to, actively infected with, or recovered from COVID-19. Study-level results and caveats: The quantity of clinical and demographic metadata differed by source and by participant and was supplied without curation.

The collaborating institutions used their own protocols to collect whole blood in K2EDTA tubes. For TCRbeta analysis, collaborators shipped samples as frozen whole blood, isolated PBMCs, or DNA extracted from either of those sample types. The immunoSEQ Assay, a bias-controlled multiplex PCR, was used to amplify TCRbeta CDR3 regions from genomic DNA. The paper's processing steps were these. The number of nucleated cells in each sample was estimated from the amplification of reference gene primers within the assay. Sequence reads were collapsed and filtered to measure the absolute abundance of every unique TCRbeta CDR3 rearrangement. For each sample, productive Simpson clonality was calculated as the square root of Simpson's diversity index across productive rearrangements. The source is immuneACCESS, and TCRdb retained only in-frame sequences with V and J called. Part of the clones is not carried over; for the studies checked, unresolved V genes explain less than half of this, and the remainder is unexplained. V, J and clone size are taken as reported in that table, and D and trimming were inferred from the DNA itself. Here the sample has 150,000 to 200,000 clones; approximately 82% occur a single time. 22% of the sample is in the top ten clones.

Worth noting for this clone: No antigen is known for it. Base qualities are not recorded, but no much larger clone differs from it by a single base.

The TCR comes from a woman of 80 years or more with acute or convalescent COVID-19. The sample was peripheral blood.

The DNA is TGTGCCAGCACCTACGGCCTAGCGGGAGATGAGCAGTTCTTC. It codes for CASTYGLAGDEQFF. The rearrangement combines TRBV6-6 with TRBJ2-1, and TRBD2 aligns with 10 junction nucleotides. Unmatched junction bases come to 8, with V trimmed by 7 bases and J by 8 bases. CDR1 MNHNY and CDR2 SVGAGI are derived from the germline V gene (reference sequence). The CDR3 numbers 14 residues from cysteine through phenylalanine. Kept here is only the CDR3 DNA, which spans 42 bases and is read in frame from base 1.